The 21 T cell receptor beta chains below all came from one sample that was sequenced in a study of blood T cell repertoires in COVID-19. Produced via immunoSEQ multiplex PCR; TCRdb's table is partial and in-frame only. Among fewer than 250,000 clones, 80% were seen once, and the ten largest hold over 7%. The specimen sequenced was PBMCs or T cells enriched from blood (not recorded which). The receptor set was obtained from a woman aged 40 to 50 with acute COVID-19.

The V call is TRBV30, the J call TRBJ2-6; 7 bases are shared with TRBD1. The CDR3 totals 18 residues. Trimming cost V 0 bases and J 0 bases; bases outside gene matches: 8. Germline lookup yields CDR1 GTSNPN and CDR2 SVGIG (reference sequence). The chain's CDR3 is CAWSVFGQVVSGANVLTF. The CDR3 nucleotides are TGTGCCTGGAGTGTATTCGGACAGGTGGTCTCTGGGGCCAACGTCCTGACTTTC.

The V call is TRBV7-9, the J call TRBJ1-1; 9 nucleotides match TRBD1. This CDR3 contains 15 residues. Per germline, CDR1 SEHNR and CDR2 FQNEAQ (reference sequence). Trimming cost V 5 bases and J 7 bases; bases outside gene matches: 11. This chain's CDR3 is CASSARDRVVGEAFF. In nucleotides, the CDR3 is TGTGCCAGCAGCGCCCGGGACAGGGTTGTGGGTGAAGCTTTCTTT.

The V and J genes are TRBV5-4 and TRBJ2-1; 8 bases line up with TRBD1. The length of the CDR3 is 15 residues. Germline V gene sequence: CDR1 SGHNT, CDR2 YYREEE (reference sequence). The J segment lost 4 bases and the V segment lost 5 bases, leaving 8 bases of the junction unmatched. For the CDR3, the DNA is TGTGCCAGCAGTCGACTGGACAGGGCTTACAATGAGCAGTTCTTC. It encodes CASSRLDRAYNEQFF. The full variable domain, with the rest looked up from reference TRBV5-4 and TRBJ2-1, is ETGVTQSPTHLIKTRGQQVTLRCSSQSGHNTVSWYQQALGQGPQFIFQYYREEENGRGNFPPRFSGLQFPNYSSELNVNALELDDSALYLCASSRLDRAYNEQFFGPGTRLTVL.

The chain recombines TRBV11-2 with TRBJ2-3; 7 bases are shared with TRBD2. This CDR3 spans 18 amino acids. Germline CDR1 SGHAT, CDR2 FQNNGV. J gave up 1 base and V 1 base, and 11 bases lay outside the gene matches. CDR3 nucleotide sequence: TGTGCCAGCAGCTTAGGGCGAGGGAGGGGAAGCGGCACAGATACGCAGTATTTT. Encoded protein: CASSLGRGRGSGTDTQYF. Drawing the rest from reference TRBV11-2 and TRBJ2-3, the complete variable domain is EAGVAQSPRYKIIEKRQSVAFWCNPISGHATLYWYQQILGQGPKLLIQFQNNGVVDDSQLPKDRFSAERLKGVDSTLKIQPAKLEDSAVYLCASSLGRGRGSGTDTQYFGPGTRLTVL.

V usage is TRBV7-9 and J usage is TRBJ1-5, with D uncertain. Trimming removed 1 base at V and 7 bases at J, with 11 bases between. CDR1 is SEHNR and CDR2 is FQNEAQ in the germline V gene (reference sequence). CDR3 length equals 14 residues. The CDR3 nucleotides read TGTGCCAGCAGCTTAGAAGGAGGCGCCCAGCCCCAGCATTTT. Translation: CASSLEGGAQPQHF.

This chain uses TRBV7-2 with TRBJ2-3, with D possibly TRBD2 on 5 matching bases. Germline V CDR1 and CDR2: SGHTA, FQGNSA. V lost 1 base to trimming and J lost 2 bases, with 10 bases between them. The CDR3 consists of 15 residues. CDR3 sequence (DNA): TGTGCCAGCAGCTTAGGGCTCGGGGTCACAGATACGCAGTATTTT. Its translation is CASSLGLGVTDTQYF.

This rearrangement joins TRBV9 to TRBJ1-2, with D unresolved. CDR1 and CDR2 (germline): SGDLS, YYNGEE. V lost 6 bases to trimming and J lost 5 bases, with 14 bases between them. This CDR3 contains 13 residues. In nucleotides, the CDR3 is TGTGCCAGCACTAGTCCACCGGGGTATGGCTACACCTTC. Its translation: CASTSPPGYGYTF.

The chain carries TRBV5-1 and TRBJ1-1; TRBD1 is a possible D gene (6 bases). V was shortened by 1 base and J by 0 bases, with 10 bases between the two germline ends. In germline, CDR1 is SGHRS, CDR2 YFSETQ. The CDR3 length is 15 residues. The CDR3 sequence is CASSLRTALNTEAFF. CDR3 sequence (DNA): TGCGCCAGCAGCTTGCGGACAGCCCTGAACACTGAAGCTTTCTTT.

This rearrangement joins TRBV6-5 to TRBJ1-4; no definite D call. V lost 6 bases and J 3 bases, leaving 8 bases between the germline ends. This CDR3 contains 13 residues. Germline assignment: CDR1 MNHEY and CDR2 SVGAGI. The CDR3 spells CASRHQSNEKLFF. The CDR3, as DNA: TGTGCCAGCAGACATCAGTCTAATGAAAAACTGTTTTTT.

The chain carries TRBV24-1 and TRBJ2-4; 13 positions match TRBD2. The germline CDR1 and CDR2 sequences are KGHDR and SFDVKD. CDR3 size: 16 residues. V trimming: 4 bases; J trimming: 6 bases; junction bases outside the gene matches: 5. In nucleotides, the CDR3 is TGTGCCACCAGTGACCATACTAGCGGGAGGGGAAACATTCAGTACTTC. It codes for CATSDHTSGRGNIQYF.

For the CDR3, the DNA is TGTGCCGGATCTAGCGGGGGGGACTCTAACACCGGGGAGCTGTTTTTT. Amino acid sequence: CAGSSGGDSNTGELFF. V is TRBV10-3 and J is TRBJ2-2; 12 bases fit TRBD2. V shed 11 bases and J 2 bases; nucleotides not matched to a gene: 9. This CDR3 is built from 16 residues. The germline gives CDR1 ENHRY, CDR2 SYGVKD.

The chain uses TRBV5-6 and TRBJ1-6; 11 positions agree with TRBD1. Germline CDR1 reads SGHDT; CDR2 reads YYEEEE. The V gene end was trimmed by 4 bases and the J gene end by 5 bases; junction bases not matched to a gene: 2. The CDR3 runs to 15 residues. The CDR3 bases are TGTGCCAGCAGCAAGGGACAGGGGGATAATTCACCCCTCCACTTT. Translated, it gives CASSKGQGDNSPLHF. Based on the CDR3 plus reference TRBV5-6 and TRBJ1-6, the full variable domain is DAGVTQSPTHLIKTRGQQVTLRCSPKSGHDTVSWYQQALGQGPQFIFQYYEEEERQRGNFPDRFSGHQFPNYSSELNVNALLLGDSALYLCASSKGQGDNSPLHFGNGTRLTVT.

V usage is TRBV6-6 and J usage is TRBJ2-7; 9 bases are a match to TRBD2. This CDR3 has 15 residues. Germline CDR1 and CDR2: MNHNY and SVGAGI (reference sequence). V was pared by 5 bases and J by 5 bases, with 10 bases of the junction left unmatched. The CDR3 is CASSSQGLAVDEQYF. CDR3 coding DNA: TGTGCCAGCAGTAGCCAGGGACTAGCCGTCGACGAGCAGTACTTC.

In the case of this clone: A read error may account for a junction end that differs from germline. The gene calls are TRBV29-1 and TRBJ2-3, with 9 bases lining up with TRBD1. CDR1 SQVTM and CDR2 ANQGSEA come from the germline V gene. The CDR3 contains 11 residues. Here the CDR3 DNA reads TGCAGCGCGGCCCCGGGACAGGGACTCTCGTGG. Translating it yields CSAAPGQGLSW.

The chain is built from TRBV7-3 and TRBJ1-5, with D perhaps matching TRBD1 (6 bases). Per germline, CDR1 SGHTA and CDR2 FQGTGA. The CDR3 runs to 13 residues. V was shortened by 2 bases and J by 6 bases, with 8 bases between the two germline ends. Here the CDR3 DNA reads TGTGCCAGCAGCTTACACAGGGCTCAGCCCCAGCATTTT. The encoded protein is CASSLHRAQPQHF.

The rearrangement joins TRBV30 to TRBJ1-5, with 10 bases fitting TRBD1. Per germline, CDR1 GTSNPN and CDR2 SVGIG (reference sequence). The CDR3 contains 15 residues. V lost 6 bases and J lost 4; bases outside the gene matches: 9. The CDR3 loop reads CACQTGGGGNQPQHF. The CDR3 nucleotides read TGTGCCTGCCAGACAGGGGGCGGTGGTAATCAGCCCCAGCATTTT.

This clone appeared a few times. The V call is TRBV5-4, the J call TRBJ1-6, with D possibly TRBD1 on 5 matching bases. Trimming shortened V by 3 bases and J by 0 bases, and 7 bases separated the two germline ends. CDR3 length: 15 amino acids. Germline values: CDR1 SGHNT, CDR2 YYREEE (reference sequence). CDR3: CASSYGGSYNSPLHF. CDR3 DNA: TGTGCCAGCAGCTACGGGGGCTCCTATAATTCACCCCTCCACTTT.

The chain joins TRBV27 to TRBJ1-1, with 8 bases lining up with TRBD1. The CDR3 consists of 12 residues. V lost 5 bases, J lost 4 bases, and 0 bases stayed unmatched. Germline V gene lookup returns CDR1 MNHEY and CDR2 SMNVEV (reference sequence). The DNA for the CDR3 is TGTGCCAGCAGTCAGGGGGCCACTGAAGCTTTCTTT. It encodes CASSQGATEAFF.

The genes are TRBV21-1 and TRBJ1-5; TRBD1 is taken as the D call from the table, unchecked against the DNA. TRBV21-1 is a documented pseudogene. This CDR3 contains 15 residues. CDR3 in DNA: TGTGCCAGCAGTCCGGGGACAGGGAGCAATCAGCCCCAGCATTTT. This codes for CASSPGTGSNQPQHF.

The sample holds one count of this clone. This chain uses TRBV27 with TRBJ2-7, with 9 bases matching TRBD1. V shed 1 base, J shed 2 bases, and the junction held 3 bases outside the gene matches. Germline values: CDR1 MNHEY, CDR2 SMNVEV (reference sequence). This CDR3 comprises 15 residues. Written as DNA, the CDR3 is TGTGCCAGCAGTTTATTTCGGACAGGGGCCTACGAGCAGTACTTC. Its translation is CASSLFRTGAYEQYF.

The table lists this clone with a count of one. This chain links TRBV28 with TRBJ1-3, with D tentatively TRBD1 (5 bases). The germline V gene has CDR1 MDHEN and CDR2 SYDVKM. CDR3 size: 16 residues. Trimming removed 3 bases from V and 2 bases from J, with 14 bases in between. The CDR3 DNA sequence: TGTGCCAGCAGTTTTCGCGGCGGGGGAACTGGAAACACCATATATTTT. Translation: CASSFRGGGTGNTIYF.